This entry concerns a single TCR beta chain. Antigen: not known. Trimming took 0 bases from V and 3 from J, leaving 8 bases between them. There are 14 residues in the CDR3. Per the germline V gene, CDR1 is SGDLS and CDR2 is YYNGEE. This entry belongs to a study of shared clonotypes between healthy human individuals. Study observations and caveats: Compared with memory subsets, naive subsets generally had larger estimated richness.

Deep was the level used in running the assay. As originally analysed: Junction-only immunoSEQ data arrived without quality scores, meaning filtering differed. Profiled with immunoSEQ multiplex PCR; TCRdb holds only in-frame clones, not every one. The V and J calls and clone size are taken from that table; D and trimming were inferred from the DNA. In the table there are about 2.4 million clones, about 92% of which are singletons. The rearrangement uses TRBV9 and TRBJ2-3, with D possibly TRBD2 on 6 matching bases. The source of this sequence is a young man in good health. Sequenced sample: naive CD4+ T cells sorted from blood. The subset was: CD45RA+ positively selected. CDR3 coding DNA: TGTGCCAGCAGCGTAGGACTAGGTACAGATACGCAGTATTTT. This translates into CASSVGLGTDTQYF.